Reported below is one T cell receptor (beta chain). What it binds is unknown. Unrecorded immune exposures were likely, despite nominal health at sampling. PCR was performed using 60 Vbeta and 13 Jbeta primers. Measured with immunoSEQ multiplex PCR; TCRdb has only the in-frame clones, and not every one. The sample yields some 86,000 clones, less than 75% seen once. There are 14 residues in the CDR3. Between the trimmed V and J ends, which lost 5 bases and 4 bases, there was a span of 13 bases. Germline CDR1 and CDR2: SGHTA and FQGNSA. The data originate from a study of cytomegalovirus exposure and HLA in healthy donors. Whole-study context: Counted in an early data release were 85 million or so unique TCRs from HLA-typed donors.

Whole-study results and caveats: Sequencing depth across donors, presence/absence analyses assumed, was roughly uniform.

This receptor was taken from a young man in good health and CMV-seronegative. Sequencing was performed on PBMCs. The chain combines TRBV7-2 with TRBJ2-3; no clear D gene. The CDR3 sequence is CASSLPGGPDTQYF. In nucleotides, the CDR3 is TGTGCCAGCAGCCTGCCTGGCGGTCCAGATACGCAGTATTTT.